This T cell receptor (beta chain) was documented in a study of early T cells in non-severe SARS-CoV-2 infection. Unique molecular identifiers were attached to individual cDNA molecules. Each CDR3 protein is one row after TCRdb ran MiXCR on the 5' RACE reads. The sample has approximately 71,000 distinct CDR3 sequences; approximately 13% are singletons. This clonotype was seen many times. The antigen is unknown. The V gene's germline CDR1 is MNHEY and CDR2 SMNVEV (reference sequence). This CDR3 has 13 residues. V lost 2 bases to trimming and J lost 8 bases, with 12 bases between them. Whole-study results and caveats: The matching step, a VDJdb search, favored anti-spike CD8 responses and missed private and CD4 specificities.

This chain links TRBV27 with TRBJ1-2; a possible D gene is TRBD1 (5 bases). This material consisted of whole blood, taken at baseline. The TCR comes from an adult who was a healthcare worker with PCR-confirmed SARS-CoV-2 infection or an uninfected control (not recorded which). CDR3 residues: CASSLQGFGGYTF. CDR3 coding DNA: TGTGCCAGCAGTTTACAGGGTTTTGGGGGCTACACCTTC.